This is a list of T cell receptor beta chains from one sample in a study of CD8 T cells in ankylosing spondylitis. One entry per CDR3 protein, called by TCRdb with MiXCR from the 5' RACE reads. This repertoire shows some 300,000 distinct CDR3 sequences, around 21% found once; its top ten account for around 3.2%. Sample: blood, either unsorted or a sorted T cell fraction (not recorded which). All receptors derive from a female donor with ankylosing spondylitis or in good health (not recorded which). The CDR3 runs from the conserved cysteine through the conserved F or W. The D gene is left open where the match is weak. The size entry is marked missing in some rows and otherwise reads once, few, many or a size class.

D gene: -; J gene: TRBJ2-7; clone size: few; V gene: TRBV12-3/TRBV12-4; CDR3 protein: CASSHRGSGRYEQYF; CDR3 DNA: TGTGCCAGCAGTCATAGGGGTAGCGGACGCTACGAGCAGTACTTC
D gene: -; J gene: TRBJ1-2; clone size: -; V gene: TRBV7-9; CDR3 protein: CASALGRGEGYTF; CDR3 DNA: TGTGCCAGCGCACTGGGCAGGGGAGAAGGCTACACCTTC
D gene: -; J gene: TRBJ2-1; clone size: few; V gene: TRBV10-3; CDR3 protein: CATTRGSSYNEQFF; CDR3 DNA: TGTGCCACCACGCGGGGAAGCTCCTACAATGAGCAGTTCTTC
D gene: TRBD2; J gene: TRBJ2-1; clone size: -; V gene: TRBV28; CDR3 protein: CASRTSRAWDEQFF; CDR3 DNA: TGTGCCAGCAGGACTAGCCGAGCATGGGATGAGCAGTTCTTC
D gene: -; J gene: TRBJ2-7; clone size: -; V gene: TRBV12-3/TRBV12-4; CDR3 protein: CASSSPIRNSYEQYF; CDR3 DNA: TGTGCCAGCAGTTCACCCATACGGAATTCCTACGAGCAGTACTTC
D gene: -; J gene: TRBJ1-1; clone size: many; V gene: TRBV20-1; CDR3 protein: CSAGLRRGRAEAFF; CDR3 DNA: TGCAGTGCTGGGCTTAGGCGGGGAAGGGCTGAAGCTTTCTTT
D gene: TRBD2; J gene: TRBJ2-1; clone size: few; V gene: TRBV2; CDR3 protein: CASGTSERDEQFF; CDR3 DNA: TGTGCCAGCGGGACTAGCGAGAGGGATGAGCAGTTCTTC
D gene: -; J gene: TRBJ2-1; clone size: many; V gene: TRBV12-3/TRBV12-4; CDR3 protein: CASILAGLIDSPFF; CDR3 DNA: TGTGCCAGCATCCTGGCGGGGCTAATCGATTCTCCGTTCTTC
D gene: -; J gene: TRBJ2-7; clone size: -; V gene: TRBV4-3; CDR3 protein: CASSQDYSSYEQYF; CDR3 DNA: TGCGCCAGCAGCCAAGATTACAGCTCCTACGAGCAGTACTTC
D gene: -; J gene: TRBJ2-5; clone size: -; V gene: TRBV6-6; CDR3 protein: CASSYAPETQYF; CDR3 DNA: TGTGCCAGCAGTTACGCTCCGGAGACCCAGTACTTC
D gene: TRBD1; J gene: TRBJ1-1; clone size: few; V gene: TRBV6-1; CDR3 protein: CASRWTGSSEAFF; CDR3 DNA: TGTGCCAGCAGATGGACAGGCTCATCTGAAGCTTTCTTT
D gene: -; J gene: TRBJ2-1; clone size: -; V gene: TRBV12-3/TRBV12-4; CDR3 protein: CASSLRPSGDTYEQFF; CDR3 DNA: TGTGCCAGCAGTTTAAGGCCTTCCGGGGATACCTATGAGCAGTTCTTC
D gene: TRBD1; J gene: TRBJ2-4; clone size: many; V gene: TRBV29-1; CDR3 protein: CSPRGPRAKNIQYF; CDR3 DNA: TGCAGCCCAAGGGGGCCAAGGGCCAAAAACATTCAGTACTTC
D gene: -; J gene: TRBJ2-7; clone size: few; V gene: TRBV7-2; CDR3 protein: CASSSPGIYEQYF; CDR3 DNA: TGTGCCAGCAGCTCCCCAGGGATCTACGAGCAGTACTTC
D gene: TRBD2; J gene: TRBJ2-7; clone size: -; V gene: TRBV12-3/TRBV12-4; CDR3 protein: CASSLGRLAGSEQYF; CDR3 DNA: TGTGCCAGCAGTTTGGGTAGACTAGCTGGTTCTGAGCAGTATTTC
D gene: TRBD1; J gene: TRBJ2-7; clone size: -; V gene: TRBV28; CDR3 protein: CASSLGGTGVPYEQYF; CDR3 DNA: TGTGCCAGCAGCTTGGGAGGGACAGGGGTACCATACGAGCAGTACTTC
D gene: TRBD2; J gene: TRBJ2-3; clone size: -; V gene: TRBV6-2/TRBV6-3; CDR3 protein: CASSYRQLAGVGADTQYF; CDR3 DNA: TGTGCCAGCAGTTACCGCCAACTAGCGGGAGTTGGAGCAGATACGCAGTATTTT
D gene: -; J gene: TRBJ2-7; clone size: few; V gene: TRBV12-3/TRBV12-4; CDR3 protein: CASSPAEGREQYF; CDR3 DNA: TGTGCCAGCAGCCCGGCGGAGGGGAGGGAGCAGTACTTC
D gene: TRBD2; J gene: TRBJ2-1; clone size: -; V gene: TRBV12-3/TRBV12-4; CDR3 protein: CASSLKRESQFF; CDR3 DNA: TGTGCCAGCAGTCTAAAGCGGGAGTCCCAGTTCTTC
D gene: TRBD2; J gene: TRBJ2-3; clone size: few; V gene: TRBV20-1; CDR3 protein: CSARDTLSGMDTQYF; CDR3 DNA: TGCAGTGCTAGAGATACCCTTAGCGGGATGGATACGCAGTATTTT
D gene: -; J gene: TRBJ2-1; clone size: many; V gene: TRBV5-1; CDR3 protein: CASSLDRPGLDEQFF; CDR3 DNA: TGCGCCAGCAGCTTGGACCGGCCCGGTTTGGATGAGCAGTTCTTC
D gene: TRBD2; J gene: TRBJ2-1; clone size: few; V gene: TRBV7-2; CDR3 protein: CASTQGALAGAPNEQFF; CDR3 DNA: TGTGCCAGCACCCAGGGGGCCCTAGCGGGAGCCCCCAATGAGCAGTTCTTC
D gene: -; J gene: TRBJ2-5; clone size: many; V gene: TRBV29-1; CDR3 protein: CSAGNQETQYF; CDR3 DNA: TGCAGCGCCGGTAACCAAGAGACCCAGTACTTC
D gene: -; J gene: TRBJ2-3; clone size: few; V gene: TRBV24-1; CDR3 protein: CATSDTRQTDTQYF; CDR3 DNA: TGTGCCACCAGTGATACCCGACAGACAGATACGCAGTATTTT
D gene: -; J gene: TRBJ2-2; clone size: few; V gene: TRBV29-1; CDR3 protein: CSVSANTGELFF; CDR3 DNA: TGCAGCGTATCAGCTAACACCGGGGAGCTGTTTTTT
D gene: -; J gene: TRBJ2-1; clone size: -; V gene: TRBV6-5; CDR3 protein: CASSYSLDNEQFF; CDR3 DNA: TGTGCCAGCAGTTACTCCCTGGACAATGAGCAGTTCTTC
D gene: -; J gene: TRBJ1-2; clone size: few; V gene: TRBV29-1; CDR3 protein: CSVSPRQANYGYTF; CDR3 DNA: TGCAGCGTCTCCCCGCGACAAGCTAACTATGGCTACACCTTC
D gene: -; J gene: TRBJ2-7; clone size: few; V gene: TRBV6-2/TRBV6-3; CDR3 protein: CASRVAGSYEQYF; CDR3 DNA: TGTGCCAGCAGAGTCGCGGGCTCCTACGAGCAGTACTTC
D gene: -; J gene: TRBJ2-2; clone size: -; V gene: TRBV24-1; CDR3 protein: CATGKGRRNTGELFF; CDR3 DNA: TGTGCCACCGGAAAGGGACGGAGGAACACCGGGGAGCTGTTTTTT
D gene: TRBD2; J gene: TRBJ2-2; clone size: -; V gene: TRBV2; CDR3 protein: CASWTSGNTGELFF; CDR3 DNA: TGTGCCAGCTGGACTAGCGGGAACACCGGGGAGCTGTTTTTT
D gene: TRBD1; J gene: TRBJ1-6; clone size: -; V gene: TRBV28; CDR3 protein: CASRDRGGSPLHF; CDR3 DNA: TGTGCCAGTCGGGACAGGGGAGGATCACCCCTCCACTTT
D gene: TRBD2; J gene: TRBJ2-7; clone size: few; V gene: TRBV6-2/TRBV6-3; CDR3 protein: CASIPSGTSGRAGGEQYF; CDR3 DNA: TGTGCCAGCATCCCCTCCGGGACTAGCGGGAGGGCCGGCGGCGAGCAGTACTTC
D gene: TRBD2; J gene: TRBJ2-1; clone size: -; V gene: TRBV7-3; CDR3 protein: CASSSTGTSGTEQFF; CDR3 DNA: TGTGCCAGCAGCTCGACAGGGACTAGCGGGACTGAGCAGTTCTTC
D gene: TRBD2; J gene: TRBJ2-4; clone size: -; V gene: TRBV20-1; CDR3 protein: CSARDPQIAGLAKNIQYF; CDR3 DNA: TGCAGTGCTAGAGACCCGCAAATAGCGGGACTAGCCAAAAACATTCAGTACTTC
D gene: -; J gene: TRBJ2-2; clone size: few; V gene: TRBV20-1; CDR3 protein: CSARDPDGASNTGELFF; CDR3 DNA: TGCAGTGCTAGAGATCCGGACGGGGCCTCGAACACCGGGGAGCTGTTTTTT
D gene: -; J gene: TRBJ2-1; clone size: -; V gene: TRBV5-6; CDR3 protein: CASSTDAYNEQFF; CDR3 DNA: TGTGCCAGCAGCACCGACGCATACAATGAGCAGTTCTTC
D gene: TRBD2; J gene: TRBJ2-1; clone size: -; V gene: TRBV12-3/TRBV12-4; CDR3 protein: CASSFGGGPSDEQFF; CDR3 DNA: TGTGCCAGCAGTTTCGGGGGAGGGCCGTCCGATGAGCAGTTCTTC
D gene: -; J gene: TRBJ2-1; clone size: few; V gene: TRBV11-3; CDR3 protein: CASTLISGSSYNEQFF; CDR3 DNA: TGTGCCAGCACCTTGATTAGCGGTAGCTCCTACAATGAGCAGTTCTTC
D gene: -; J gene: TRBJ2-1; clone size: many; V gene: TRBV29-1; CDR3 protein: CSGVQGSLEQFF; CDR3 DNA: TGCAGCGGGGTACAGGGTAGCTTGGAGCAGTTCTTC
D gene: -; J gene: TRBJ1-5; clone size: -; V gene: TRBV5-6; CDR3 protein: CASSPDGGGSNQPQHF; CDR3 DNA: TGTGCCAGCAGCCCGGACGGGGGTGGAAGCAATCAGCCCCAGCATTTT
D gene: -; J gene: TRBJ2-7; clone size: -; V gene: TRBV9; CDR3 protein: CASSVTWGRTYEQYF; CDR3 DNA: TGTGCCAGCAGCGTCACTTGGGGGAGGACCTACGAGCAGTACTTC
D gene: -; J gene: TRBJ1-2; clone size: few; V gene: TRBV7-8; CDR3 protein: CASSLFSVRGAPRNYGYTF; CDR3 DNA: TGTGCCAGCAGCTTATTTTCCGTCCGGGGGGCGCCTCGAAACTATGGCTACACCTTC
D gene: -; J gene: TRBJ1-3; clone size: -; V gene: TRBV27; CDR3 protein: CARQGGDPGNTIYF; CDR3 DNA: TGTGCCAGACAAGGGGGAGACCCTGGAAACACCATATATTTT
D gene: -; J gene: TRBJ1-1; clone size: few; V gene: TRBV2; CDR3 protein: CASSEGREAFF; CDR3 DNA: TGTGCCAGCAGTGAAGGAAGGGAAGCTTTCTTT
D gene: -; J gene: TRBJ2-4; clone size: -; V gene: TRBV7-2; CDR3 protein: CASSLVGMDGRNIQYF; CDR3 DNA: TGTGCCAGCAGCTTAGTAGGGATGGACGGGAGAAACATTCAGTACTTC
D gene: -; J gene: TRBJ2-5; clone size: few; V gene: TRBV15; CDR3 protein: CATSRGRNPQETQYF; CDR3 DNA: TGTGCCACCAGCAGAGGCCGGAACCCCCAAGAGACCCAGTACTTC